This T cell receptor beta chain was identified in a study of blood T cell repertoires in COVID-19. Study summary: Spain, Italy and the United States supplied samples that represented acute and convalescent COVID-19. T cells, B-cell-depleted T cells, or PBMCs supplied cDNA or gDNA.

Under the authors' procedure: Quantification of nucleated cells was approximated via reference gene primer amplification. TCRdb's copy holds only in-frame clones and misses some; the assay was immunoSEQ multiplex PCR. That table gives V, J and clone size, and the DNA gave D and trimming. Among 300,000 to 400,000 clones listed, over 75% were seen once. The CDR3 runs 14 residues. Trimming cost V 3 bases and J 0 bases, with 11 bases left between them. Germline V gene data show CDR1 as SQVTM and CDR2 as ANQGSEA. What was sequenced was peripheral blood. The sequence was obtained from a man in his fifties with active or convalescent COVID-19. The chain has TRBV29-1 and TRBJ1-2; D uncertain. The CDR3 region is CSVDSRQTNYGYTF. The CDR3, as DNA: TGCAGCGTTGATTCCCGTCAGACTAACTATGGCTACACCTTC.